One T cell receptor (beta chain) is described in this entry. Its antigen is unknown. Between the trimmed V and J ends, which lost 3 bases and 0 bases, there was a span of 8 bases. The germline gives CDR1 PRHDT, CDR2 FYEKMQ (reference sequence). This CDR3 has 14 amino acids. Repertoires were generated with immunoSEQ multiplex PCR, while TCRdb's copy carries only in-frame clones and drops some. The sample records around 30,000 clones, just under 95% being singletons. The data belong to a study of graft-versus-host responses after intestinal transplantation. In the study overall: Anti-thymocyte globulin was used for induction in all recipients, who then took tacrolimus and steroids for approximately 3 years. Overall study findings and caveats: Early HvG declines after transplant were associated with peak circulating GvH clone levels. Ileal or blood samples showed some GvH clones first, and such clones were also found in recipient marrow.

Specimen: PBMCs, collected around 70 days after intestinal transplant. This receptor was taken from a human patient who received an intestinal transplant, so some T cells may come from the graft donor. The rearrangement links TRBV13 to TRBJ1-1; D is uncertain. The CDR3 is CASSFYGMNTEAFF. For the CDR3, the DNA is TGTGCCAGCAGCTTCTACGGGATGAACACTGAAGCTTTCTTT.